Described below is a single T cell receptor (beta chain) sequence and its context. Its antigen is not identified. In chemo-refractory metastatic non-small-cell lung cancer, patients got ipilimumab CTLA-4 blockade together with focal radiation. This sample is part of a study of radiotherapy plus CTLA-4 blockade in lung cancer. Study overall: Objective responses arose in around a sixth of patients, and about 32% experienced disease control.

General study results and limits: Reports identified early blood T cell clone dynamics, with interferon-beta, as the best response predictor. After radiotherapy and ipilimumab, tumor-derived clones expanded in peripheral blood.

The length of the CDR3 is 15 residues. The germline V gene encodes CDR1 MNHEY and CDR2 SVGAGI. V lost 6 bases to trimming and J lost 3 bases; unmatched junction nucleotides: 8. Using immunoSEQ multiplex PCR, the repertoire was profiled, and TCRdb retains in-frame clones only, with some absent. The sample yields approximately 30,000 clones, 60% to 75% seen once. The receptor was derived from a human donor with non-small cell lung cancer whose response to radiotherapy plus ipilimumab could not be evaluated. The rearrangement uses TRBV6-5 and TRBJ2-7, with TRBD1 matching over 10 bases. Sequenced material: peripheral blood, taken from a patient treated with radiotherapy plus ipilimumab. The CDR3 here is CASRGGQGIIYEQYF. CDR3 nucleotide sequence: TGTGCCAGCAGGGGGGGACAGGGGATAATCTACGAGCAGTACTTC.